This TCR beta chain was identified during a study of blood T cell repertoires in COVID-19. Study details: Acute-phase and convalescent COVID-19 samples originated in the United States, Italy and Spain. T cells, B-cell-depleted T cells, or PBMCs provided the cDNA or gDNA that served as material.

The germline V gene has CDR1 LNHDA and CDR2 SQIVND (reference sequence). The CDR3 is 15 amino acids. The V and J ends lost 9 bases and 7 bases respectively, with 21 bases between them. Original handling: Amplification of reference gene primers provided the estimated nucleated cell counts. Using immunoSEQ multiplex PCR, the repertoire was profiled, and TCRdb retains in-frame clones only, with some absent. The D gene and trimming were derived from the DNA, and the V and J assignments and clone size from that table. Among over 60,000 clones, approximately 90% were seen once, and the ten largest hold 11%. This clone has only a few counts.

The sample comprised peripheral blood. The chain recombines TRBV19 with TRBJ1-4; D remains unclear. The TCR was taken from a man aged 65-85 years with active or convalescent COVID-19. CDR3 in DNA: TGTGCCAGCCAGATCGGCGATGGGCGCGTTGAAAAACTGTTTTTT. Protein sequence: CASQIGDGRVEKLFF.